This T cell receptor (beta chain) was captured in a study of T cell responses to AZD1222 COVID-19 vaccine. Generated by immunoSEQ multiplex PCR, the TCRdb table keeps only in-frame clones and is missing some. The sample has about 120,000 clones, 80% to 95% seen once; the top ten hold more than 3.5%. The CDR3 sequence is 14 residues long. Study-level results: Dominant CD4 TCR responses targeted spike regions 160-218 and 743-854. Increased Spike-specific TCR breadth and depth were observed after two AZD1222 doses.

Concerning this clone: Its antigen is not identified.

The sample here was peripheral blood, taken 28 days after the second dose of the MenACWY control vaccine. The source of this sequence is an adult who received the MenACWY meningococcal vaccine as a control. The chain carries TRBV21-1 and TRBJ1-5. TRBV21-1 is a known pseudogene. The chain's CDR3 is CASSKVVRNQPQHF. The CDR3 bases are TGTGCCAGCAGCAAAGTCGTTCGCAATCAGCCCCAGCATTTT.